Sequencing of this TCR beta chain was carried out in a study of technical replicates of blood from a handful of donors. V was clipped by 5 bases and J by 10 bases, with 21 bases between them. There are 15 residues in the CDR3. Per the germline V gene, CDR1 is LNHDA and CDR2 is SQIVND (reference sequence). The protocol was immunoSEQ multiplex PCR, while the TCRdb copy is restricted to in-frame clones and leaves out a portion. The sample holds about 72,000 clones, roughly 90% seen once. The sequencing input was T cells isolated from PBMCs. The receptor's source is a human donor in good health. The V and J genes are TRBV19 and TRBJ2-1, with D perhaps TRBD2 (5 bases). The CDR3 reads CASSPERWGRGEQFF. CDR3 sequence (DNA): TGTGCCAGTAGTCCCGAAAGGTGGGGAAGAGGGGAGCAGTTCTTC.